This T cell receptor beta chain was observed in a study of identical twins. Study results and caveats: Cord blood beta clonotypes that were abundant carried fewer insertions, and memory repertoires showed no such trend.

This clonotype was counted a few times. Its specificity is not known. From germline, CDR1 is SGHAT and CDR2 FQNNGV. The CDR3 is 15 residues long. The V and J ends lost 3 bases and 6 bases respectively, with 18 bases between them. Each CDR3 protein gets one entry after TCRdb re-called the 5' RACE reads with MiXCR. The data contain roughly 750,000 distinct CDR3 sequences, 21% of them singletons. The same data also went into a second study, on T cells expressing NK-cell markers.

The genes are TRBV11-2 and TRBJ2-7; possible D gene TRBD2, 6 bases. Sequenced: PBMCs. The clonotype comes from a woman aged 18-29 years in good health. The chain's CDR3 is CASSFVSGAAGEQYF. The CDR3 DNA follows: TGTGCCAGCAGCTTCGTTTCGGGAGCGGCGGGCGAGCAGTACTTC.